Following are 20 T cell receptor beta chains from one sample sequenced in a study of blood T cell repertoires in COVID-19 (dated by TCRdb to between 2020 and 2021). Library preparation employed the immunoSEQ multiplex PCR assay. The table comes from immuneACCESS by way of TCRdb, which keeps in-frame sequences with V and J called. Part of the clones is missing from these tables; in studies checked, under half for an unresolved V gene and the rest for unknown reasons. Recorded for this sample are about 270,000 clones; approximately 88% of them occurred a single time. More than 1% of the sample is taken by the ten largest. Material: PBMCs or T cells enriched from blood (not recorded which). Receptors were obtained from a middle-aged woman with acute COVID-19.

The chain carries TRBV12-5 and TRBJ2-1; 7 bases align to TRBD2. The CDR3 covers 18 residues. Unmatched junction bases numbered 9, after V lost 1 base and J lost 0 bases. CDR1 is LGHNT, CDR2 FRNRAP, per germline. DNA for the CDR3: TGTGCTAGTGGTTTGGCCGTACTAGCGCAGAGCTCCTACAATGAGCAGTTCTTC. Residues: CASGLAVLAQSSYNEQFF.

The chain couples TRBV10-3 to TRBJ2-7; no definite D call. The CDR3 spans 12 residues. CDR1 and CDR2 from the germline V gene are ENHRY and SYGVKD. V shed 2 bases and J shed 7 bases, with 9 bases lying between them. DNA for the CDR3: TGTGCCATCAGTGAGCCGGTCGGGGAGCAGTACTTC. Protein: CAISEPVGEQYF.

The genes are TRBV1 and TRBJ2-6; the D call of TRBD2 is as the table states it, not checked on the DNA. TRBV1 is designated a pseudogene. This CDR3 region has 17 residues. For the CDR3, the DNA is TGCACCAACTCCCGGGAAGGGATCGACTCTGGGGCCAACGTCCTGACTTTC. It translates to CTNSREGIDSGANVLTF.

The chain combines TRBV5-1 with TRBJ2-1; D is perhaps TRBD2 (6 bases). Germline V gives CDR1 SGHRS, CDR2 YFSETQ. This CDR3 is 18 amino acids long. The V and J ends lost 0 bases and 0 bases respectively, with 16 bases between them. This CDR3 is CASSLDIREWDSYNEQFF. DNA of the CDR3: TGCGCCAGCAGCTTGGACATCCGGGAGTGGGACTCCTACAATGAGCAGTTCTTC.

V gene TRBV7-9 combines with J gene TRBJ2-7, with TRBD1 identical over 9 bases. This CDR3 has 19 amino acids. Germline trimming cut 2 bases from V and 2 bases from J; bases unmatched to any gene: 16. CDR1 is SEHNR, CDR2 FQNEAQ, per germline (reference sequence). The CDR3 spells CASSLYGLRPRDRAYEQYF. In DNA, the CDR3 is TGTGCCAGCAGCTTATACGGACTACGACCCCGGGACAGGGCCTACGAGCAGTACTTC.

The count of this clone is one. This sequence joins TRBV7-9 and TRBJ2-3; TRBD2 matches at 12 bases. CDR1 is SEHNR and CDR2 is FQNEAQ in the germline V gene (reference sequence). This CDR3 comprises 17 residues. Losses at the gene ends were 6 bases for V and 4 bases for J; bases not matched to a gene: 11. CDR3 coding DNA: TGTGCCAGCAGAAGGCCTAGCGGGAGGGCCGTGGCAGATACGCAGTATTTT. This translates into CASRRPSGRAVADTQYF.

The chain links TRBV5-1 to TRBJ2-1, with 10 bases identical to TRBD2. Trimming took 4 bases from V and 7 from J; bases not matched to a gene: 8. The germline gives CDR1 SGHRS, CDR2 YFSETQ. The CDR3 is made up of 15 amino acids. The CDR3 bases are TGCGCCAGCAGCCCCTCTAGCGGGAGAAAGAATGAGCAGTTCTTC. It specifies CASSPSSGRKNEQFF.

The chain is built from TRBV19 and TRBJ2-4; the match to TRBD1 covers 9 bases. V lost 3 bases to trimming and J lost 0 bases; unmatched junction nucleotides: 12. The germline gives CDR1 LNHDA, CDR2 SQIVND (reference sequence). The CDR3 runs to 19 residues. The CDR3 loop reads CASSMGTGRPQLAKNIQYF. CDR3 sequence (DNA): TGTGCCAGTAGTATGGGGACAGGGCGCCCCCAATTAGCCAAAAACATTCAGTACTTC.

CDR3 sequence: CASSEGHRETQYF. The DNA for the CDR3 is TGTGCCAGCAGTGAGGGACATCGAGAGACCCAGTACTTC. The rearrangement links TRBV6-1 to TRBJ2-5; TRBD1 might be the D (6 bases). V lost 3 bases and J 4 bases, leaving 9 bases between the germline ends. CDR1 MNHNS and CDR2 SASEGT come from the germline V gene. The CDR3 totals 13 residues.

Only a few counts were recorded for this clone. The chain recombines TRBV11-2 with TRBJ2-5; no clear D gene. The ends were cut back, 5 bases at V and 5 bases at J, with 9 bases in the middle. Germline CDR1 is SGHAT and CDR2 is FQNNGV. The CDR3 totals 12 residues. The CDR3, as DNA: TGTGCCAGCAGCCCCCCGTCGGAGACCCAGTACTTC. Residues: CASSPPSETQYF.

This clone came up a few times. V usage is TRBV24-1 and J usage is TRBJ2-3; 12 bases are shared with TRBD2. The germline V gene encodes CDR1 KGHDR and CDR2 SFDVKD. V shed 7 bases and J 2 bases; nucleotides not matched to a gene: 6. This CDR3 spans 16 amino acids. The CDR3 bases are TGTGCCACCAGCCTGACTAGCGGGAGTCTCACAGATACGCAGTATTTT. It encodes CATSLTSGSLTDTQYF.

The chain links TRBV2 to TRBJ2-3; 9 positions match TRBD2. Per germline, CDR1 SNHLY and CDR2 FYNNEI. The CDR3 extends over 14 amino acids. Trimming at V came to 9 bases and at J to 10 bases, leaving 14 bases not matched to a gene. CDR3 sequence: CASREGLATGPQYF. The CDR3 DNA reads TGTGCCAGTAGAGAGGGACTAGCAACCGGCCCGCAGTATTTT.

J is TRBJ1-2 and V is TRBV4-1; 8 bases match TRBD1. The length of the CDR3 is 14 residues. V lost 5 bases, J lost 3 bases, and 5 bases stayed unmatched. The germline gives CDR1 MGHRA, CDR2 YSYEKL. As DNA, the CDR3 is TGCGCCAGCAGCTTTCAGACAGGGGACTATGGCTACACCTTC. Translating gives CASSFQTGDYGYTF.

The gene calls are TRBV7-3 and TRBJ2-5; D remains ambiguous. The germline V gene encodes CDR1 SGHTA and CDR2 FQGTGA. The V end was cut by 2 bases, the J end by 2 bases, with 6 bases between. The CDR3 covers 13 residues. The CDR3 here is CASSLQQQETQYF. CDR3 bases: TGTGCCAGCAGCTTACAACAGCAAGAGACCCAGTACTTC.

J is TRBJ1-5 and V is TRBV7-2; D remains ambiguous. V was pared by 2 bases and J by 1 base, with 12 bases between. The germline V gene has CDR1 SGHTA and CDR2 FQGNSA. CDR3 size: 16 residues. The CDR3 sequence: CASSLFITASNQPQHF. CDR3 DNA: TGTGCCAGCAGCTTATTCATCACAGCAAGCAATCAGCCCCAGCATTTT.

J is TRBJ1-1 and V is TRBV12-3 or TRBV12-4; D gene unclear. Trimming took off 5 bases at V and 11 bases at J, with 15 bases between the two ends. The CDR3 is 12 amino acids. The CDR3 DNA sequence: TGTGCCAGCAGTACCACAACAAACCCGGCTTTCTTT. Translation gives CASSTTTNPAFF.

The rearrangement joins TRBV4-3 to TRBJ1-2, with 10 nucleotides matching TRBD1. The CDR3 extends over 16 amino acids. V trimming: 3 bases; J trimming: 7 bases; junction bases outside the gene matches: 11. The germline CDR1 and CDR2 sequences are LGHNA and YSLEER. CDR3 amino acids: CASSQLIGTGEAGYTF. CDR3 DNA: TGCGCCAGCAGCCAGCTTATTGGGACAGGGGAGGCTGGCTACACCTTC.

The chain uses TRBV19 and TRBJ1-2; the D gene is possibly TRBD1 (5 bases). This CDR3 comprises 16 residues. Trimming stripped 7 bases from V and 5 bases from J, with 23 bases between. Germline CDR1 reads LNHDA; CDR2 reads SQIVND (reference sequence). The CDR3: CASTVLGGGAFYGYTF. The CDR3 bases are TGTGCCAGTACCGTGCTCGGGGGAGGGGCTTTTTATGGCTACACCTTC. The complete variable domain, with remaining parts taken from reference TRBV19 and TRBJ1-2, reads DGGITQSPKYLFRKEGQNVTLSCEQNLNHDAMYWYRQDPGQGLRLIYYSQIVNDFQKGDIAEGYSVSREKKESFPLTVTSAQKNPTAFYLCASTVLGGGAFYGYTFGSGTRLTVV.

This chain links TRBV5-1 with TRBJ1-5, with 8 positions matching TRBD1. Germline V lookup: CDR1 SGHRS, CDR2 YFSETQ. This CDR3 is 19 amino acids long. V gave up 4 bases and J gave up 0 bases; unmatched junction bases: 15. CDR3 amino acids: CASSLSISDRVNSNQPQHF. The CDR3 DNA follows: TGCGCCAGCAGCCTTTCGATATCGGACAGGGTAAATAGCAATCAGCCCCAGCATTTT.

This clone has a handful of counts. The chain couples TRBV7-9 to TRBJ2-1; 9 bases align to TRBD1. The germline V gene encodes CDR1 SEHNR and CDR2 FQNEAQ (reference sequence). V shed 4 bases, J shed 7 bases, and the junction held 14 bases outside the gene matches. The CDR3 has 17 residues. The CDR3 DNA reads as TGTGCCAGCAGCTCCTCGGTCGGGACAGGGTACCGAAATGAGCAGTTCTTC. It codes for CASSSSVGTGYRNEQFF. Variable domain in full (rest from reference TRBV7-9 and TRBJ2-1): DTGVSQNPRHKITKRGQNVTFRCDPISEHNRLYWYRQTLGQGPEFLTYFQNEAQLEKSRLLSDRFSAERPKGSFSTLEIQRTEQGDSAMYLCASSSSVGTGYRNEQFFGPGTRLTVL.